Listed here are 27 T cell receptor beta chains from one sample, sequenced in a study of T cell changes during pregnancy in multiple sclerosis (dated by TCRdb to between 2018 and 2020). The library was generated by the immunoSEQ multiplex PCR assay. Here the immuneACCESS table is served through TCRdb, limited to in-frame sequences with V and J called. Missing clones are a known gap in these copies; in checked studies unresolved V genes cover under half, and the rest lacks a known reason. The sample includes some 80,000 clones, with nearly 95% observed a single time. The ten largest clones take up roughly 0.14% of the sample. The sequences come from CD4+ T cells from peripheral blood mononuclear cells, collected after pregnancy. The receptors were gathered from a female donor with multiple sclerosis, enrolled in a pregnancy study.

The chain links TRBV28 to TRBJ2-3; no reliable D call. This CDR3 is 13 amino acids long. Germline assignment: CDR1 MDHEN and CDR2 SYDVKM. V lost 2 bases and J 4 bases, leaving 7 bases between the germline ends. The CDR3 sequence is CASSLPTPDTQYF. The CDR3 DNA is TGTGCCAGCAGTTTACCTACGCCAGATACGCAGTATTTT.

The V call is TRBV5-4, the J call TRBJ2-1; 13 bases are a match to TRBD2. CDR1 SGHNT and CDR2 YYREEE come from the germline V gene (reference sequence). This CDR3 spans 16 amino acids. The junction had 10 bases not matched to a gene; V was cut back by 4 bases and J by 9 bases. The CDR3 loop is CASSVSGTSGNLEQFF. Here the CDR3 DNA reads TGTGCCAGCAGCGTCTCCGGGACTAGCGGGAATCTTGAGCAGTTCTTC.

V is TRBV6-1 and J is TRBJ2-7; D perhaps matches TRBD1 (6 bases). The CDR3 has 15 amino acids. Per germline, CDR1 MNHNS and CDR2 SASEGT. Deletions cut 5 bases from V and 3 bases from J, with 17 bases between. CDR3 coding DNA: TGTGCCAGCAGTTTTTCGTTTACAGGGAACTACGAGCAGTACTTC. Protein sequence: CASSFSFTGNYEQYF.

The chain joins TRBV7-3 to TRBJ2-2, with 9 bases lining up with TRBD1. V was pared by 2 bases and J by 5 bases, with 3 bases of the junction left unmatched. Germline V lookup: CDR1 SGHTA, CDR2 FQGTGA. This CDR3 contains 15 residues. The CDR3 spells CASSLDRGSTGELFF. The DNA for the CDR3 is TGTGCCAGCAGCTTAGACAGGGGGTCGACCGGGGAGCTGTTTTTT. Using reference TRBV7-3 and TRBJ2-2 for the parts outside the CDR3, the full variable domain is GAGVSQTPSNKVTEKGKYVELRCDPISGHTALYWYRQSLGQGPEFLIYFQGTGAADDSGLPNDRFFAVRPEGSVSTLKIQRTERGDSAVYLCASSLDRGSTGELFFGEGSRLTVL.

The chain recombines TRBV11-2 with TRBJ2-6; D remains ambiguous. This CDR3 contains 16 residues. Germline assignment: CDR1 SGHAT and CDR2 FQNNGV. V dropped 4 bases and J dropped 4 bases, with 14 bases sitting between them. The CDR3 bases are TGTGCCAGCAGCTACGGCCCCCGAGGAGGGGCCAACGTCCTGACTTTC. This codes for CASSYGPRGGANVLTF.

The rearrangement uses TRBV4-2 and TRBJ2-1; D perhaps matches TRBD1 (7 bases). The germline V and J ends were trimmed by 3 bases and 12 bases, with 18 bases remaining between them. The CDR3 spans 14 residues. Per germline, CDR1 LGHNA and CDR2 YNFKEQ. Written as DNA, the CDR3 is TGTGCCAGCAGCCAGTCGAGGGGGCAGGGGGGGCAGTTCTTC. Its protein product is CASSQSRGQGGQFF.

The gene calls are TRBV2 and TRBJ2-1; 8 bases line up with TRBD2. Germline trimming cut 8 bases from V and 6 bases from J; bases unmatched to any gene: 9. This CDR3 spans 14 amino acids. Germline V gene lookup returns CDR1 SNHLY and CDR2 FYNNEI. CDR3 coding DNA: TGTGCCAGCGCAGAGACTAGCGTATCCAATGAGCAGTTCTTC. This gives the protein CASAETSVSNEQFF. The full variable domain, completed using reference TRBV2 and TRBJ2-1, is EPEVTQTPSHQVTQMGQEVILRCVPISNHLYFYWYRQILGQKVEFLVSFYNNEISEKSEIFDDQFSVERPDGSNFTLKIRSTKLEDSAMYFCASAETSVSNEQFFGPGTRLTVL.

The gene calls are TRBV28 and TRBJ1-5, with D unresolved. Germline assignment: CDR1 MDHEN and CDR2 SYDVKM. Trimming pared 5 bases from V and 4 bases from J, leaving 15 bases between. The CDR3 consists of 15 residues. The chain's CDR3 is CASSASVVWNQPQHF. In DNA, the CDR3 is TGTGCCAGCAGTGCCTCGGTAGTCTGGAATCAGCCCCAGCATTTT.

The CDR3, as DNA: TGTGCCAGTAGCCTCGGACAGCCCTTAAGCTCTGGGGCCAACGTCCTGACTTTC. Amino acid sequence: CASSLGQPLSSGANVLTF. The chain is built from TRBV19 and TRBJ2-6; D perhaps matches TRBD1 (6 bases). Deletions cut 6 bases from V and 0 bases from J, with 18 bases between. Germline CDR1 and CDR2: LNHDA and SQIVND (reference sequence). CDR3 length equals 18 residues.

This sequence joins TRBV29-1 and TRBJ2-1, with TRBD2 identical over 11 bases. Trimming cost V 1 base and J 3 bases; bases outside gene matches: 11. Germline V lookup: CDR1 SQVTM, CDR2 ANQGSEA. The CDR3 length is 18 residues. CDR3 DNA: TGCAGCGTTGAAGGGGGGCTAGCGGGAGGCACTAACTACAATGAGCAGTTCTTC. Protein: CSVEGGLAGGTNYNEQFF.

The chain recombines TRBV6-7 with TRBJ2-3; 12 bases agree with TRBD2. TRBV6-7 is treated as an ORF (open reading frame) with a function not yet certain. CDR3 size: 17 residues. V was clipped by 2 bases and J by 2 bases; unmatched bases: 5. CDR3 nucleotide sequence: TGTGCCAGCAGTTACGAACTAGCGGGAGGACCCACAGATACGCAGTATTTT. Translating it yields CASSYELAGGPTDTQYF.

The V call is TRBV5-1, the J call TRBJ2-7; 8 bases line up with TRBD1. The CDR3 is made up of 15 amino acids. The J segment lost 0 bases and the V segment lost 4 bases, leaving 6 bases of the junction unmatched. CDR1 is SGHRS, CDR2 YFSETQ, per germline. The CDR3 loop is CASSDRGASSYEQYF. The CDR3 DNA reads TGCGCCAGCAGCGACAGGGGCGCCAGCTCCTACGAGCAGTACTTC. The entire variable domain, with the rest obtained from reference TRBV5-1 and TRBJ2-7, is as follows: KAGVTQTPRYLIKTRGQQVTLSCSPISGHRSVSWYQQTPGQGLQFLFEYFSETQRNKGNFPGRFSGRQFSNSRSEMNVSTLELGDSALYLCASSDRGASSYEQYFGPGTRLTVT.

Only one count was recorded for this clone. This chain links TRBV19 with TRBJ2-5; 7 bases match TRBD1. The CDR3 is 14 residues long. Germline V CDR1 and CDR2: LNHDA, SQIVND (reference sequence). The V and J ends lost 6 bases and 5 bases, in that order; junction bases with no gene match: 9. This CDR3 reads CASRHRGASETQYF. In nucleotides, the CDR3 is TGTGCCAGTAGACACAGGGGTGCATCGGAGACCCAGTACTTC.

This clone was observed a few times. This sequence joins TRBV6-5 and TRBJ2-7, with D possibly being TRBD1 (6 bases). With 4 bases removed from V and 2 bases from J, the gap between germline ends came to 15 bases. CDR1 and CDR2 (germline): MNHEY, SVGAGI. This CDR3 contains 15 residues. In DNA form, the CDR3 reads TGTGCCAGCAGTTTCGACAGGAGGACAGCCTACGAGCAGTACTTC. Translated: CASSFDRRTAYEQYF.

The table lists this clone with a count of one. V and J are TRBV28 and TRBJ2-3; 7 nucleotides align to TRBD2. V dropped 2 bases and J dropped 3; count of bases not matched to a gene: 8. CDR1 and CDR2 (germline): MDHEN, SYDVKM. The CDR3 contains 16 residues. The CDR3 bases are TGTGCCAGCAGTTTAGTAGGTGGGAGGGCGACAGATACGCAGTATTTT. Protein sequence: CASSLVGGRATDTQYF.

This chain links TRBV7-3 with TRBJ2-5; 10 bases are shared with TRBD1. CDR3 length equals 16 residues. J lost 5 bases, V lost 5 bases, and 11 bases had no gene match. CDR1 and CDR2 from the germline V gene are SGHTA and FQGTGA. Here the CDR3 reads CASSPRDRGGFETQYF. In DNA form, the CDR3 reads TGTGCCAGCAGCCCGAGGGACAGGGGAGGATTTGAGACCCAGTACTTC. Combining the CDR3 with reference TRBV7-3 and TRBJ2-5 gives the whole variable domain GAGVSQTPSNKVTEKGKYVELRCDPISGHTALYWYRQSLGQGPEFLIYFQGTGAADDSGLPNDRFFAVRPEGSVSTLKIQRTERGDSAVYLCASSPRDRGGFETQYFGPGTRLLVL.

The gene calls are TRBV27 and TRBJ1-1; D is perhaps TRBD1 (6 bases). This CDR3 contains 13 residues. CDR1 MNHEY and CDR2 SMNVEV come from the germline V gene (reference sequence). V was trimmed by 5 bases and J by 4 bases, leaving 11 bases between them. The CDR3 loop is CASSPLGGTEAFF. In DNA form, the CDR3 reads TGTGCCAGCAGTCCACTAGGGGGCACTGAAGCTTTCTTT.

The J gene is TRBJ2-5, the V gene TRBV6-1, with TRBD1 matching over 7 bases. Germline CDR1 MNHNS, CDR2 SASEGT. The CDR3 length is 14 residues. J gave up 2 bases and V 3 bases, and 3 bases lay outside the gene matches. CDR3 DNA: TGTGCCAGCAGTGAGTTACAGGGGCAAGAGACCCAGTACTTC. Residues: CASSELQGQETQYF.

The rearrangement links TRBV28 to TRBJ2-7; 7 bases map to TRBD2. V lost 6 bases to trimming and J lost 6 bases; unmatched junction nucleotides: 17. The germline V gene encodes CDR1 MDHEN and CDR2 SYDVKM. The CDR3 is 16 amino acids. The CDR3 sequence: CASSGGKGLLKGEQYF. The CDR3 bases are TGTGCCAGCAGCGGGGGGAAGGGGCTACTTAAGGGCGAGCAGTACTTC.

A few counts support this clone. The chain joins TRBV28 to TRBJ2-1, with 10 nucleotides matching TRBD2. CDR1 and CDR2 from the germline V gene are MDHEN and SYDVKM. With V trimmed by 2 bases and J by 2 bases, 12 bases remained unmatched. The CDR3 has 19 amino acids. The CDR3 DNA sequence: TGTGCCAGCAGTTTAGGGCTAGCGGGAGTCGTTGGTCCCTACAATGAGCAGTTCTTC. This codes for CASSLGLAGVVGPYNEQFF.

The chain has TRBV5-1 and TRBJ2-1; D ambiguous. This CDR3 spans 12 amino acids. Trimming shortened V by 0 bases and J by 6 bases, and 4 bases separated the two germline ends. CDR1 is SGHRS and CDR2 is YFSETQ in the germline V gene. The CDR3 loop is CASSLARNEQFF. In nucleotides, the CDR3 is TGCGCCAGCAGCTTGGCCCGCAATGAGCAGTTCTTC.

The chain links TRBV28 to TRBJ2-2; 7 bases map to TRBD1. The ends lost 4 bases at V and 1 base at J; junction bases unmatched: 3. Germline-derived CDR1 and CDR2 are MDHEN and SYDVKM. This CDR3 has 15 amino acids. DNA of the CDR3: TGTGCCAGCAGTTCCGGGACAGAGAACACCGGGGAGCTGTTTTTT. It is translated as CASSSGTENTGELFF.

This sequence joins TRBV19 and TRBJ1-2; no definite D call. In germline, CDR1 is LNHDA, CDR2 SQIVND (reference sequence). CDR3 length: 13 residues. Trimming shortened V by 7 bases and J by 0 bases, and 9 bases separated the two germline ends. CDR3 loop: CASIGRSNYGYTF. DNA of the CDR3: TGTGCCAGTATCGGCAGGTCTAACTATGGCTACACCTTC.

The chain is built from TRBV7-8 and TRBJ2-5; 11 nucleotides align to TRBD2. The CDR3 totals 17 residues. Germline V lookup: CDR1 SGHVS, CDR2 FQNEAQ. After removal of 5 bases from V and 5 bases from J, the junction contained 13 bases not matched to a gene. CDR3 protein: CASSLRVAGGFQETQYF. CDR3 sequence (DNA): TGTGCCAGCAGCCTACGAGTAGCGGGAGGGTTTCAGGAGACCCAGTACTTC.

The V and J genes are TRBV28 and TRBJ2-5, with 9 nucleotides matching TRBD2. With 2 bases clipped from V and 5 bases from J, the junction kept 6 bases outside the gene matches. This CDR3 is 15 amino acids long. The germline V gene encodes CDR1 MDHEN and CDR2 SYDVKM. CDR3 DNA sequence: TGTGCCAGCAGTTTAGATAGCGGGAGAGGCGAGACCCAGTACTTC. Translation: CASSLDSGRGETQYF.

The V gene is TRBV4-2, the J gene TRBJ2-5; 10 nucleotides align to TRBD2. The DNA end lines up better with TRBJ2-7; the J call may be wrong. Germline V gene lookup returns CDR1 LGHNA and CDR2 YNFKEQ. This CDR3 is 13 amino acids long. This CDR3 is CASRSSGSYEQYF. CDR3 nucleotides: TGTGCCAGCAGGTCTAGCGGGAGCTACGAGCAGTACTTC.

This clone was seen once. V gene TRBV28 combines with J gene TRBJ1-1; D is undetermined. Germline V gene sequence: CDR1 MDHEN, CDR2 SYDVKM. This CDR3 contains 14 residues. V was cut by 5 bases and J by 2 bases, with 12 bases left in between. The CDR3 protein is CASSPPPLNTEAFF. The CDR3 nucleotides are TGTGCCAGCAGTCCTCCCCCCTTAAACACTGAAGCTTTCTTT.